This T cell receptor (beta chain) is from a study of human T cells and chemical hapten exposure. Study results and caveats: High-frequency TCRs, those above 1 in 1000, stayed the same after DPC sensitization.

In the study's own analysis: Samples ranged from roughly 23,224 to 700,000 TCRs, with a median of 95,638. Each CDR3 protein gets one entry after TCRdb re-called the RACE reads with MiXCR. For this entry, the V and J calls and clone size follow TCRdb and not the study's own pipeline. This sample has 49,000 or so distinct CDR3 sequences, with 4.4% found just once. This clonotype was seen many times. The antigen is not known. Time point noted: healthy volunteer bleed at 2 weeks. Extraction of total RNA was performed on unfractionated whole blood. The CDR3 consists of 14 residues. Trimming took off 7 bases at V and 6 bases at J, with 13 bases between the two ends. Germline V gene sequence: CDR1 MNHEY, CDR2 SMNVEV (reference sequence).

This receptor was identified in a human donor in good health. Some clones in this sample may be carry-over from other donors' samples. The sample was whole blood. The chain joins TRBV27 to TRBJ1-6; D is unclear. CDR3 sequence reads: CASKSGQLNSPLHF. The CDR3 DNA reads TGTGCCAGCAAAAGTGGGCAGCTTAATTCACCCCTCCACTTT.